The 9 T cell receptor beta chains below were found in one sample sequenced in a study of T-cell memory formation after mild COVID-19. TCRdb passed the 5' RACE reads through MiXCR, listing each CDR3 protein once. The sample records roughly 29,000 distinct CDR3 sequences, approximately 12% being singletons. Sequenced: PBMCs or a T cell subset sorted from them (not recorded which). Receptor source: an adult woman who had mild COVID-19 (a few samples of this study predate the infection). Cell type and time point are not known.

This clonotype was recorded at least ten times. This chain joins TRBV5-1 and TRBJ1-1; D ambiguous. This CDR3 is 14 amino acids long. Germline CDR1 is SGHRS and CDR2 is YFSETQ. The V gene lost 0 bases and the J gene lost 1 base, with 7 bases spanning the gap. Here the CDR3 DNA reads TGCGCCAGCAGCTTGGGGGGTGGGAACACTGAAGCTTTCTTT. It encodes CASSLGGGNTEAFF.

V usage is TRBV7-8 and J usage is TRBJ2-7; 7 nucleotides match TRBD2. CDR1 is SGHVS and CDR2 is FQNEAQ in the germline V gene. This CDR3 has 14 residues. V shed 4 bases, J shed 0 bases, and the junction held 3 bases outside the gene matches. This chain's CDR3 is CASSSLASSYEQYF. The CDR3 nucleotides are TGTGCCAGCAGCTCACTAGCGAGCTCCTACGAGCAGTACTTC.

In its sample, this clonotype was seen many times. The rearrangement uses TRBV6-5 and TRBJ2-3; unclear D gene. The germline V and J ends were trimmed by 2 bases and 0 bases, with 6 bases remaining between them. Looked up from germline, CDR1 is MNHEY and CDR2 is SVGAGI. The CDR3 sequence is 14 residues long. The CDR3 here is CASSYGSSTDTQYF. DNA for the CDR3: TGTGCCAGCAGTTACGGGTCAAGCACAGATACGCAGTATTTT.

This clonotype appeared many times. The CDR3 reads CASQRQRSTEAFF. CDR3 coding DNA: TGCGCCAGCCAACGACAGCGGAGCACTGAAGCTTTCTTT. The rearrangement links TRBV5-1 to TRBJ1-1, with D maybe TRBD1 (5 bases). The V end was cut by 7 bases, the J end by 4 bases, with 14 bases between. CDR3 size: 13 residues. Germline loops: CDR1 SGHRS, CDR2 YFSETQ. Based on the CDR3 plus reference TRBV5-1 and TRBJ1-1, the full variable domain is KAGVTQTPRYLIKTRGQQVTLSCSPISGHRSVSWYQQTPGQGLQFLFEYFSETQRNKGNFPGRFSGRQFSNSRSEMNVSTLELGDSALYLCASQRQRSTEAFFGQGTRLTVV.

This clonotype was seen ten or more times. The rearrangement uses TRBV7-9 and TRBJ1-2; weak D call: TRBD1 (6 bases). Germline CDR1 and CDR2: SEHNR and FQNEAQ (reference sequence). The CDR3 contains 12 residues. V was cut by 4 bases and J by 8 bases, with 11 bases left in between. The CDR3 sequence is CASSYRVGGYTF. The CDR3, as DNA: TGTGCCAGCAGCTACAGGGTTGGGGGCTACACCTTC. The full variable domain, in which reference TRBV7-9 and TRBJ1-2 provide the parts outside the CDR3, is DTGVSQNPRHKITKRGQNVTFRCDPISEHNRLYWYRQTLGQGPEFLTYFQNEAQLEKSRLLSDRFSAERPKGSFSTLEIQRTEQGDSAMYLCASSYRVGGYTFGSGTRLTVV.

This clonotype was recorded many times. The J gene is TRBJ1-4, the V gene TRBV10-3; possibly TRBD1 for D (5 bases). Germline V CDR1 and CDR2: ENHRY, SYGVKD. The CDR3 totals 13 residues. Trimming removed 7 bases from V and 6 bases from J, with 12 bases in between. CDR3 nucleotides: TGTGCCATCAACGAACCGGGGGATGAAAAACTGTTTTTT. This gives the protein CAINEPGDEKLFF.

There are many counts of this clonotype. V usage is TRBV4-2 and J usage is TRBJ1-6; 7 positions match TRBD1. J was trimmed by 8 bases and V by 5 bases; bases with no gene match: 6. CDR1 is LGHNA and CDR2 is YNFKEQ in the germline V gene. The CDR3 is 14 residues long. The CDR3 sequence: CASSRDRVDSPLHF. CDR3 DNA sequence: TGTGCCAGCAGCAGAGACAGGGTAGATTCACCCCTCCACTTT.

This clonotype has a count of ten or more. The chain is built from TRBV18 and TRBJ2-1; D is unresolved. The CDR3 sequence is 15 residues long. V lost 0 bases and J lost 0, with 6 bases in between. Germline V gives CDR1 KGHSH, CDR2 LQKENI. CDR3: CASSPPSLSYNEQFF. CDR3 coding DNA: TGTGCCAGCTCACCACCGTCTCTCTCCTACAATGAGCAGTTCTTC. Based on the CDR3 plus reference TRBV18 and TRBJ2-1, the full variable domain is NAGVMQNPRHLVRRRGQEARLRCSPMKGHSHVYWYRQLPEEGLKFMVYLQKENIIDESGMPKERFSAEFPKEGPSILRIQQVVRGDSAAYFCASSPPSLSYNEQFFGPGTRLTVL.

The table lists this clonotype with many counts. The chain is built from TRBV2 and TRBJ1-1; D may be TRBD1 (5 bases). Trimming removed 7 bases from V and 1 base from J, with 16 bases in between. The CDR3 loop spans 15 amino acids. Germline loops: CDR1 SNHLY, CDR2 FYNNEI. The CDR3 DNA is TGTGCCAGCACACGCACACGGGGGGAGAACACTGAAGCTTTCTTT. Its protein is CASTRTRGENTEAFF.